Given below is one TCR beta chain in context. The entry originates in a study of OX40 agonist ivuxolimab in advanced cancers. With 6 bases clipped from V and 1 base from J, the junction kept 6 bases outside the gene matches. Looked up from germline, CDR1 is ENHRY and CDR2 is SYGVKD. The CDR3 is 15 amino acids. The method was immunoSEQ multiplex PCR; TCRdb's version includes in-frame clones alone and lacks a portion of them. The sample holds about 80,000 clones; about nine tenths are singletons and the top ten take roughly 8.6%. The chain is built from TRBV10-3 and TRBJ2-1; 7 bases are shared with TRBD1. The receptor was derived from an adult with an advanced solid tumor such as melanoma, head and neck, liver or kidney cancer. The sample was CD4+ or CD8+ T cells sorted from blood, taken in a trial of the OX40 agonist ivuxolimab. The CDR3 DNA is TGTGCCATCAGACAAGGACAGGAGTCCTACAATGAGCAGTTCTTC. Its translation: CAIRQGQESYNEQFF.